The clone carrying this T cell receptor (beta chain) was observed a few times. Its antigen is not known. The CDR3 has 13 amino acids. V lost 7 bases, J lost 10 bases, and 19 bases lay in between. Germline V gene sequence: CDR1 SNHLY, CDR2 FYNNEI. Unstimulated regulatory T cells (CD4+CD25+CD127-), CD4+CD25- non-regulatory cells, CD4 and CD8 cells were FACS-sorted from thawed PBMCs. The data belong to a study of Tregs in tolerant kidney transplant recipients. Study conclusions and caveats: The most relevant donor-specific Treg TCRbeta repertoire apparently came from expansion with activated donor B cells. For some patients, primers changed over time, blocking nucleotide-level comparison.

Sequencing was performed with immunoSEQ multiplex PCR; in TCRdb, only in-frame clones are kept and a portion is missing. The data contain approximately 98,000 clones, roughly 89% of them singletons. The rearrangement joins TRBV2 to TRBJ1-1; D is undetermined. The sample here was CD4+ T cells from blood, taken before the transplant. This receptor was taken from a human donor who received a combined kidney and bone marrow transplant. DNA of the CDR3: TGTGCCAGCACGACCCCCGGCCGGGTGGGAGCTTTCTTT. Its protein product is CASTTPGRVGAFF.